This TCR beta chain was captured in a study of blood T cell repertoires in COVID-19. Overall study context: Samples taken during acute and convalescent COVID-19 were collected in the United States, Italy and Spain. Sample material is recorded as cDNA or gDNA derived from T cells, B-cell-depleted T cells, or PBMCs.

Germline loops: CDR1 SEHNR, CDR2 FQNEAQ (reference sequence). V gave up 3 bases and J gave up 3 bases, with 8 bases separating them. The CDR3 extends over 13 amino acids. The protocol was immunoSEQ multiplex PCR, while the TCRdb copy is restricted to in-frame clones and leaves out a portion. The sample has about 240,000 clones; 70% to 85% are singletons. Sample: peripheral blood. The TCR was taken from a woman aged 80 or over with acute or convalescent COVID-19. The chain carries TRBV7-9 and TRBJ1-2; the D is unclear. CDR3 sequence (DNA): TGTGCCAGCAGCTTTTTGGCAGACTATGGCTACACCTTC. The encoded protein is CASSFLADYGYTF.